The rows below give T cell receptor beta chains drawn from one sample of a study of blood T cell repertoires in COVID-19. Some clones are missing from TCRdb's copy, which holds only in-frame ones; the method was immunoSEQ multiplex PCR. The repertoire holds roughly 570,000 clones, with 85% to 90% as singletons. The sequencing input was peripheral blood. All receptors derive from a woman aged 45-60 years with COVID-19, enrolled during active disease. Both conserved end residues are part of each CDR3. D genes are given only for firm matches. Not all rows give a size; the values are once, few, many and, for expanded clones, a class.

TGCGCCAGCAGCCAAGATCCCCACGGCAGGGGGCAGGACTATGGCTACACCTTC	CASSQDPHGRGQDYGYTF	TRBV4-1	-	TRBJ1-2	TRBD1
TGCGCCAGCAGTTGGACCACTCCGGGACTAGCGGGGCCTCGGGATGAGCAGTTCTTC	CASSWTTPGLAGPRDEQFF	TRBV5-1	once	TRBJ2-1	TRBD2
TGTGCCAGCAGTCCTCAGGGCAGGGGGCTGTCGGTCACTGAAGCTTTCTTT	CASSPQGRGLSVTEAFF	TRBV27	-	TRBJ1-1	TRBD1
TGTGCCAGCAGTATGGGACATTTCTATGGCTACACCTTC	CASSMGHFYGYTF	TRBV6-5	-	TRBJ1-2	-
TGTGCCAGCAGTTTACAGGGAGGGAAACTCTCGGAAGCTTTCTTT	CASSLQGGKLSEAFF	TRBV28	-	TRBJ1-1	-
TGCGCCACCAGAGAGGCCCCAGCCTCTGGGGCCAACGTCCTGACTTTC	CATREAPASGANVLTF	TRBV5-1	-	TRBJ2-6	-
TGTGCCAGCAGCTTAGGGTCAGGGGGAAGAAACACCGGGGAGCTGTTTTTT	CASSLGSGGRNTGELFF	TRBV7-6	-	TRBJ2-2	TRBD1
TGCGCCAGCAGCTTGAGGGGGGGCCCAAAGGATAATTCACCCCTCCACTTT	CASSLRGGPKDNSPLHF	TRBV5-1	-	TRBJ1-6	-
TGTGCCAGCAGCTCGACAGGGGCGACCTCTGGGGCCAACGTCCTGACTTTC	CASSSTGATSGANVLTF	TRBV7-3	-	TRBJ2-6	TRBD1
TGCAGCGTTGACGGCGCGGGCAAGGGCTACACCTTC	CSVDGAGKGYTF	TRBV29-1	once	TRBJ1-2	-
TGTGCCAGCAGTCCACTAGCGGCCTACACAGATACGCAGTATTTT	CASSPLAAYTDTQYF	TRBV25-1	-	TRBJ2-3	TRBD2
TGTGCCAGCAGCCTAGGACGGGGGTGGGAGACCCAGTACTTC	CASSLGRGWETQYF	TRBV3-1/TRBV3-2	once	TRBJ2-5	-
TGTGCCAGCAGTTACGGGACAGACAATGAGCAGTTCTTC	CASSYGTDNEQFF	TRBV6-5	many	TRBJ2-1	TRBD1
TGTGCCAGCAGCTTAAATTTCCCGCAGGGGAACACTGAAGCTTTCTTT	CASSLNFPQGNTEAFF	TRBV11-2	-	TRBJ1-1	-
TGTGCCAGCAGGCGACAGTGGAGCACTGAAGCTTTCTTT	CASRRQWSTEAFF	TRBV6-5	-	TRBJ1-1	-
TGTGCCGCCAGACGTGACTTAGACAGTAGCACAGATACGCAGTATTTT	CAARRDLDSSTDTQYF	TRBV5-4	-	TRBJ2-3	-
TGTGCCAGCAGCTGGACAACCTACAATGAGCAGTTCTTC	CASSWTTYNEQFF	TRBV7-2	-	TRBJ2-1	-
TGTGCCAGCAGTTTAAGGGGAGGTAGCAATCAGCCCCAGCATTTT	CASSLRGGSNQPQHF	TRBV27	-	TRBJ1-5	-
TGCGCCAGCAGCCAAGATCCCGGACTGCCCTTAGTGCAGTACTTC	CASSQDPGLPLVQYF	TRBV4-1	-	TRBJ2-7	-
TGTGCCAGCAGATTGACAGGCGAACGGGGCGAGCAGTACTTC	CASRLTGERGEQYF	TRBV6-5	-	TRBJ2-7	-
TGTGCCAGCAGGGAGCGGCGCCAGGATACGCAGTATTTT	CASRERRQDTQYF	TRBV6-5	-	TRBJ2-3	-
TGTGCCAGCAGCTCCCAGGGGGCGAATTCACCCCTCCACTTT	CASSSQGANSPLHF	TRBV5-4	once	TRBJ1-6	TRBD1
TGCGCCAGCAGCCCCGGGACAGGTATGAACACTGAAGCTTTCTTT	CASSPGTGMNTEAFF	TRBV5-1	-	TRBJ1-1	TRBD1
TGTGCCAGCAGCCAAACCTTGGGAGGCGGCTACACCTTC	CASSQTLGGGYTF	TRBV14	-	TRBJ1-2	-
TGCGCCAGCAGCCGGGGCGGCGGATACACCGGGGAGCTGTTTTTT	CASSRGGGYTGELFF	TRBV4-1	-	TRBJ2-2	-
TGTGCCAGCAGCTTCATGGACAGAGGTCTTGGCTACACCTTC	CASSFMDRGLGYTF	TRBV5-4	-	TRBJ1-2	-
TGTGCCAGTAGTATCCCTGGGAGGAACTATGGCTACACCTTC	CASSIPGRNYGYTF	TRBV19	-	TRBJ1-2	-
TGTGCCAGCAGTGAAATGCCCCCGTCGGGATCCTATAATTCACCCCTCCACTTT	CASSEMPPSGSYNSPLHF	TRBV6-1	-	TRBJ1-6	-
TGCGCCAGCAGCTTAGGGACAGGGTTCGGCACTGAAGCTTTCTTT	CASSLGTGFGTEAFF	TRBV5-1	-	TRBJ1-1	TRBD1
TGTGCCAGCAGCCCTCTCGGGAGGGCGGAAGAAAAACTGTTTTTT	CASSPLGRAEEKLFF	TRBV7-2	-	TRBJ1-4	-
TGTGCCAGCAGTGACCGGGGACAGGGCTACGAGCAGTACTTC	CASSDRGQGYEQYF	TRBV7-2	few	TRBJ2-7	TRBD1
TGTGCCAGCAGCTTGGGAGGTGCAGCTAACTATGGCTACACCTTC	CASSLGGAANYGYTF	TRBV5-4	-	TRBJ1-2	-
TGTGCCAGCAGAGGGACTACCCTGGGGGAGCAGTACTTC	CASRGTTLGEQYF	TRBV2	-	TRBJ2-7	TRBD2
TGTGCCAGCAGTTTCGGGACTAGCGGTTACGAGCAGTACTTC	CASSFGTSGYEQYF	TRBV28	once	TRBJ2-7	TRBD2
TGTGCCAGCAGTAGACAGGCGGGTAGCAATCAGCCCCAGCATTTT	CASSRQAGSNQPQHF	TRBV6-5	-	TRBJ1-5	-
TGCAGCGTTACCCGGGACAGGGTAACCGAGCAGTACTTC	CSVTRDRVTEQYF	TRBV29-1	-	TRBJ2-7	TRBD1
TGTGCCAGCAGCTTAGATTACTCTTTGGACGAGCAGTACTTC	CASSLDYSLDEQYF	TRBV11-3	few	TRBJ2-7	-
TGTGCCAGCAGTCGACAGGGATTGGCCTATAATTCACCCCTCCACTTT	CASSRQGLAYNSPLHF	TRBV6-6	-	TRBJ1-6	TRBD1
TGCAGCGTCGCTTCAGGACAGGGACCCGGGGAGCTGTTTTTT	CSVASGQGPGELFF	TRBV29-1	-	TRBJ2-2	TRBD1
TGTGCCAGCTCACCTTCGACTTTCACAGATACGCAGTATTTT	CASSPSTFTDTQYF	TRBV18	-	TRBJ2-3	-
TGTGCCAGCACCTCTTGGGGGGAGGCTTTCTTT	CASTSWGEAFF	TRBV7-9	-	TRBJ1-1	-
TGTGCCAGCAGTTACGTGAGATCATATAATTCACCCCTCCACTTT	CASSYVRSYNSPLHF	TRBV6-5	-	TRBJ1-6	-
TGTGCTAGTGGTTTGGTACCTAACAGGGCAGGTTCACCCCTCCACTTT	CASGLVPNRAGSPLHF	TRBV12-5	once	TRBJ1-6	-
TGTGCCAGTAGTGCTCTCCAGGGTATGGGGGAGCTGTTTTTT	CASSALQGMGELFF	TRBV19	-	TRBJ2-2	-
TGTGCCAGCTCTCCGGGACGGGACTTCAATCAGCCCCAGCATTTT	CASSPGRDFNQPQHF	TRBV18	once	TRBJ1-5	-
TGTGCCAGCAGCTTGGAGTTGAGGAGCGGCTACACCTTC	CASSLELRSGYTF	TRBV5-6	-	TRBJ1-2	-
TGTGCCAGCAGCCTACTCAGGGCCAAGGCGCAGTATTTT	CASSLLRAKAQYF	TRBV27	-	TRBJ2-3	-
TGTGCCAGCAGCCAAGAAGGTGGGGGGGGCTATGGCTACACCTTC	CASSQEGGGGYGYTF	TRBV4-2	-	TRBJ1-2	-
TGTGCCACCAGTGACTCAAATACAGGGTCCAATCTCGATGGCTACACCTTC	CATSDSNTGSNLDGYTF	TRBV24-1	-	TRBJ1-2	-
TGTGCCAGCAGCCACCGCGAACCGGGAGCAGAGATGAACACTGAAGCTTTCTTT	CASSHREPGAEMNTEAFF	TRBV4-2	-	TRBJ1-1	-
TGTGCCAGCAGCTCAGGGGGCAATCTCTACGAGCAGTACTTC	CASSSGGNLYEQYF	TRBV9	-	TRBJ2-7	TRBD1
TGTGCCTGGAGTGTAATAGCGTCCTCCTACAATGAGCAGTTCTTC	CAWSVIASSYNEQFF	TRBV30	-	TRBJ2-1	-
TGTGCCAGCAGTAAGACAGGGAGTATCGGGGAGCTGTTTTTT	CASSKTGSIGELFF	TRBV27	-	TRBJ2-2	TRBD1
TGCGCCAGCAGTCGGGAAAATTCACCCCTCCACTTT	CASSRENSPLHF	TRBV5-1	-	TRBJ1-6	-
TGTGCCAGCAGCCAAAATCCGGGACTAGCGGGGCTTAATGAGCAGTTCTTC	CASSQNPGLAGLNEQFF	TRBV11-2	once	TRBJ2-1	TRBD2